This is a list of T cell receptor beta chains from one sample in a study of blood T cell repertoires in COVID-19. TCRdb's table, derived via immunoSEQ multiplex PCR, lists solely in-frame clones and lacks some. The sample has 300,000 to 350,000 clones, almost 90% seen once. The sequenced sample consisted of PBMCs or T cells enriched from blood (not recorded which). These TCRs come from a young woman who had been exposed to COVID-19. Both conserved end residues are part of each CDR3. A D gene is named only where the DNA matches it firmly. Size is omitted from some rows. Given values are once, few, many or a class for expanded clones.

NA	NA	TRBV19	TRBJ2-7	CASSIAGVLSYEQYF	TGTGCCAGTAGTATTGCAGGGGTGCTTTCCTACGAGCAGTACTTC
NA	TRBD2	TRBV24-1	TRBJ2-7	CATSDGTSGIYEQYF	TGTGCCACCAGTGACGGGACTAGCGGGATCTACGAGCAGTACTTC
NA	NA	TRBV12-5	TRBJ1-1	CASGLVHGTGTEAFF	TGTGCTAGTGGTTTGGTACATGGCACGGGCACTGAAGCTTTCTTT
NA	TRBD2	TRBV19	TRBJ2-2	CASKRGTSGQTGELFF	TGTGCCAGCAAAAGAGGGACTAGCGGACAAACCGGGGAGCTGTTTTTT
NA	NA	TRBV19	TRBJ2-3	CASSTGGDTQYF	TGTGCCAGTAGTACCGGGGGAGATACGCAGTATTTT
NA	NA	TRBV5-3	TRBJ1-5	CARSLAEGGSNNQPQHF	TGTGCCAGAAGCTTGGCCGAGGGGGGGAGCAACAATCAGCCCCAGCATTTT
NA	TRBD1	TRBV5-1	TRBJ2-2	CASSPGQGETGELFF	TGCGCCAGCAGCCCTGGACAGGGAGAAACCGGGGAGCTGTTTTTT
NA	TRBD1	TRBV6-1	TRBJ2-2	CASSEDRGYGGELFF	TGTGCCAGCAGTGAAGACAGGGGATATGGCGGGGAGCTGTTTTTT
NA	TRBD1	TRBV2	TRBJ1-5	CASNRDRGNQPQHF	TGTGCCAGCAATCGGGACAGGGGAAATCAGCCCCAGCATTTT
once	TRBD2	TRBV13	TRBJ2-3	CASSLGSTGLAASTDTQYF	TGTGCCAGCAGCTTAGGTAGCACCGGACTAGCGGCTAGCACAGATACGCAGTATTTT
NA	NA	TRBV2	TRBJ1-5	CASSEGGASNQPQHF	TGTGCCAGCAGTGAGGGGGGGGCGAGCAATCAGCCCCAGCATTTT
NA	NA	TRBV27	TRBJ1-4	CASKGGQATNEKLFF	TGTGCCAGCAAAGGCGGGCAGGCAACTAATGAAAAACTGTTTTTT
NA	TRBD1	TRBV30	TRBJ2-7	CAWTQGAGEQYF	TGTGCCTGGACCCAGGGGGCGGGTGAGCAGTACTTC
few	NA	TRBV29-1	TRBJ1-4	CSVRIDRSGEKLFF	TGCAGCGTCCGAATAGACAGGTCGGGTGAAAAACTGTTTTTT
NA	NA	TRBV7-2	TRBJ2-2	CASSSKSGLGELFF	TGTGCCAGCAGCTCGAAGAGCGGGCTCGGGGAGCTGTTTTTT